This TCR beta chain was identified in a study of pediatric ulcerative colitis. Study summary: Ulcerative colitis patients had pancolitis or left-sided colitis, with confirming histology.

Remarks on this clone: Its matching antigen is unknown.

Regarding the study as a whole: Blood-rectal clonal overlap within each person was significantly higher in ulcerative colitis patients than controls. Two rectal CDR3 clonotypes occurred in all ulcerative colitis patients. This repertoire reflects total lymphocytes rather than subpopulations like regulatory T cells.

Only in-frame clones appear in the TCRdb table, and some are missing; sequencing was by immunoSEQ multiplex PCR. The repertoire holds 60,000 to 75,000 clones, 77% seen once, with roughly 5.5% in the top ten. This receptor was taken from a boy younger than 18 with moderate ulcerative colitis. Sample: blood.

CDR3 amino acids: CASSMGGWTEAFF. DNA of the CDR3: TGTGCCAGTAGTATGGGGGGCTGGACTGAAGCTTTCTTT. The V and J genes are TRBV19 and TRBJ1-1; D might be TRBD1 (6 bases). The CDR3 extends over 13 amino acids. Germline V gene data show CDR1 as LNHDA and CDR2 as SQIVND (reference sequence). Trimming stripped 3 bases from V and 5 bases from J, with 10 bases between.